The 8 T cell receptor beta chains below all came from one sample that was sequenced in a study of tumor-infiltrating lymphocytes in primary liver carcinoma. TCR beta cDNA came from about 0.45 ug total RNA, primed with a constant-region primer. Three rounds of nested multiplex PCR with slightly modified ARM-PCR produced TCR beta libraries. Forward primers for TRBV1-TRBV30 and a C-beta reverse primer served the first two PCR rounds, at roughly 10 cycles each. TCRdb reprocessed the multiplex PCR reads via MiXCR and lists one record per CDR3 protein. The sample consists of 95,000 to 100,000 distinct CDR3 sequences, 55% to 80% of them appearing once. Starting material for RNA and DNA co-extraction consisted of roughly 17-31 mg of unsorted bulk tissue. The sequenced material came from liver tumor tissue from sampling region 2. The subset is: tumor region T2, inferior pole. These receptors were collected from a woman aged 60-75 years with primary liver carcinoma and hepatitis B virus infection.

On this clonotype itself: One end of the junction does not line up with germline, which may come from a read error. The chain couples TRBV5-1 to TRBJ1-2; TRBD1 is a possible D gene (5 bases). Germline loops: CDR1 SGHRS, CDR2 YFSETQ. The CDR3 is 15 residues long. CDR3 coding DNA: TGCGCCAGTAGCTTGGCCCCCTGGGGGAGAAATAGCAACACCTTC. It encodes CASSLAPWGRNSNTF.

The chain couples TRBV10-1 to TRBJ2-1, with 7 bases identical to TRBD2. Germline CDR1 WNHNN, CDR2 SYGVQD (reference sequence). This CDR3 is 16 amino acids long. The V segment lost 4 bases and the J segment 5 bases; nucleotides outside the gene matches: 11. CDR3 DNA sequence: TGCGCCAGCAGTGTGAGCGGGACGGGGCCCCACAATGAGCAGTTCTTC. Amino acid sequence: CASSVSGTGPHNEQFF.

Turning to this clonotype: The junction departs from the called germline gene at one end, perhaps through a read error. The chain has TRBV12-3 or TRBV12-4 and TRBJ1-1, with D possibly matching TRBD1 (6 bases). The CDR3 consists of 14 residues. Written as DNA, the CDR3 is TGTGCCAGCAGCCCCCGAAGGGGGAAAACTGAGGCTTTCTTT. This gives the protein CASSPRRGKTEAFF.

This clonotype appeared once. In this CDR3 the conserved last residue, phenylalanine or tryptophan, is missing, so a read error is likely. This chain connects TRBV11-3 to TRBJ2-1, with D unresolved. The CDR3 covers 17 residues. Germline loops: CDR1 SGHNT, CDR2 YENEEA. CDR3 residues: CASRLDPRSFSYNEQFL. The CDR3 region has the DNA TGTGCCAGCCGCTTAGATCCAAGGAGTTTTTCCTACAATGAGCAGTTCCTC.

To note about this clonotype: This likely comes from a read error, as the CDR3 has no conserved phenylalanine or tryptophan at its end. The DNA is left out, because the CDR3 cannot be placed on it with certainty; the CDR3 is given as TCRdb lists it. The gene calls are TRBV28 and TRBJ1-2. With termini counted, the CDR3 has 14 amino acids. Germline V CDR1 and CDR2: MDHEN, SYDVKM. The CDR3 reads CASSPRGGWYGYNL.

This clonotype showed up just a few times. This chain uses TRBV28 with TRBJ1-2, with D unclear. Germline CDR1 is MDHEN and CDR2 is SYDVKM. Trimming removed 7 bases at V and 1 base at J, with 13 bases between. CDR3 length: 14 amino acids. CDR3 protein: CASNIPSLNYGYTF. The CDR3 region has the DNA TGTGCCAGCAACATCCCCAGCCTTAACTATGGCTACACCTTC.

V usage is TRBV11-2 and J usage is TRBJ2-7, with 9 bases identical to TRBD2. V lost 0 bases to trimming and J lost 6 bases; unmatched junction nucleotides: 6. Per germline, CDR1 SGHAT and CDR2 FQNNGV. This CDR3 spans 15 amino acids. CDR3 nucleotides: TGTGCCAGCAGCTTAGATAGGGGACTAGCTCTCGAGCAGTACTTC. Its protein product is CASSLDRGLALEQYF.

A word on this clonotype: One end of the junction does not line up with germline, which may come from a read error. The gene calls are TRBV11-2 and TRBJ1-2; a possible D gene is TRBD1 (6 bases). The CDR3 extends over 14 amino acids. Germline V gene data show CDR1 as SGHAT and CDR2 as FQNNGV. The CDR3 loop reads CASSSRGGPGGYIF. The CDR3 region has the DNA TGTGCCAGTAGCTCCCGGGGGGGCCCGGGGGGCTACATCTTC.